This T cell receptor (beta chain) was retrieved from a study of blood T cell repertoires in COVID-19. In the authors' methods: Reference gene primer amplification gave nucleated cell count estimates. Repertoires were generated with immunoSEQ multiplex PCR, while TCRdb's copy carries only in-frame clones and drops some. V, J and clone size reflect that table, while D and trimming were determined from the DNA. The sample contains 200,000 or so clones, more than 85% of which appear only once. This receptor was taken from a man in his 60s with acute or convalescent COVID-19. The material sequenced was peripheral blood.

The CDR3 DNA sequence: TGTGCCAGCAGCCAAGATTCGGGGGGTGAAGCTTTCTTT. This translates into CASSQDSGGEAFF. V gene TRBV3-1 (or the pseudogene TRBV3-2) combines with J gene TRBJ1-1; D possibly corresponds to TRBD1 (5 bases). V lost 0 bases and J lost 7, with 9 bases in between. CDR3 length equals 13 residues. Germline V gives CDR1 LGHDT, CDR2 YNNKEL (reference sequence).